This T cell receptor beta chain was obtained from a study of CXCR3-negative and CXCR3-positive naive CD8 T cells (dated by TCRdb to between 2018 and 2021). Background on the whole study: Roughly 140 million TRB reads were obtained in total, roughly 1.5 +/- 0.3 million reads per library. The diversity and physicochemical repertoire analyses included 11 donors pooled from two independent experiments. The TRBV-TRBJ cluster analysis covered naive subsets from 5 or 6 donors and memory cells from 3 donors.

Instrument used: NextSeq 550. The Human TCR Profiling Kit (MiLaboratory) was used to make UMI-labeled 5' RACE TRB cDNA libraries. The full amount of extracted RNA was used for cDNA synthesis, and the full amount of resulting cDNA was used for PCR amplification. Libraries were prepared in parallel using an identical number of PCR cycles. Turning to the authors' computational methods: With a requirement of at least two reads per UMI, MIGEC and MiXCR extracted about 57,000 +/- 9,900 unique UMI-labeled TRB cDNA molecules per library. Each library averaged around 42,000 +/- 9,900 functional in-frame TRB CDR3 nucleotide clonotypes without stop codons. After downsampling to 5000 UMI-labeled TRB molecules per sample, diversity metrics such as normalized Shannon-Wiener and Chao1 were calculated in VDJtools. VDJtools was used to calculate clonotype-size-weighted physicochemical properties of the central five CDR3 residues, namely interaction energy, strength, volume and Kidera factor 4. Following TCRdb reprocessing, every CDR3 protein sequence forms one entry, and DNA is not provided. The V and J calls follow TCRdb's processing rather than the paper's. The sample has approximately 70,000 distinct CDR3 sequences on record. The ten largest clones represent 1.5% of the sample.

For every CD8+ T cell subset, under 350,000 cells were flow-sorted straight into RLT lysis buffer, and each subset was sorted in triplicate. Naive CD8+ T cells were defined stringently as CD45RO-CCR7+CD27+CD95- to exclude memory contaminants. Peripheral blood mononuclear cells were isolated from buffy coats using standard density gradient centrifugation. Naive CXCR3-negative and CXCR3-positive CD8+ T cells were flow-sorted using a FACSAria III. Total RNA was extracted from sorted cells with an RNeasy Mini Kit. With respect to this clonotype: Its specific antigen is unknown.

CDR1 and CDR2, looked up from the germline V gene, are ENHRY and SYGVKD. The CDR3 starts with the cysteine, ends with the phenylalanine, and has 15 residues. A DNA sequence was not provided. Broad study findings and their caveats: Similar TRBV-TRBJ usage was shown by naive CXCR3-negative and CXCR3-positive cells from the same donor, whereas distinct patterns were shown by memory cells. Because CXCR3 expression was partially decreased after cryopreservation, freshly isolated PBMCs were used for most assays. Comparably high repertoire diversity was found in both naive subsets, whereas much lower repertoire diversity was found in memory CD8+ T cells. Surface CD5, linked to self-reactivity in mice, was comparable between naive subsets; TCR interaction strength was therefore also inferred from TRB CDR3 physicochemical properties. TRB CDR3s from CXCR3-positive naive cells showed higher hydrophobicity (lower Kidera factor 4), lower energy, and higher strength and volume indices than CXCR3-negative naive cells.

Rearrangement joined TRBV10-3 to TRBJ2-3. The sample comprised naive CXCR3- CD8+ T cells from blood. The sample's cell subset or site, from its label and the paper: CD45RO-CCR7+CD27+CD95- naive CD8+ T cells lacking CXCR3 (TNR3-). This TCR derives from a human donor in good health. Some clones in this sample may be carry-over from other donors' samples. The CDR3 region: CAIRETEPSTDTQYF.